This TCR beta chain was sequenced during a study of CD8 T cells in ankylosing spondylitis. Study results and limitations: A CD8+ phenotype characterized the disease-linked clones, which were relatively rare in peripheral blood.

The germline V gene encodes CDR1 SGDLS and CDR2 YYNGEE. V dropped 4 bases and J dropped 4 bases, with 14 bases sitting between them. The length of the CDR3 is 14 residues. This clonotype came up many times. Its antigen remains unknown. Each CDR3 protein gets one entry after TCRdb re-called the 5' RACE reads with MiXCR. The table shows about 25,000 distinct CDR3 sequences, with under 3% occurring only once. The V call is TRBV9, the J call TRBJ1-2; weak D call: TRBD1 (6 bases). The sample taken for sequencing was blood, either unsorted or a sorted T cell fraction (not recorded which). This sequence originates from a female donor with ankylosing spondylitis or in good health (not recorded which). CDR3 nucleotide sequence: TGTGCCAGCAGCACGAGGACAGAACCCTATGGCTACACCTTC. This translates into CASSTRTEPYGYTF.